This TCR beta chain was identified during a study of cytomegalovirus exposure and HLA in healthy donors. The study, taken as a whole, reports: Later analysis placed DRB1 highest and HLA-C lowest in TCR association rates, which differed by HLA locus. TCR beta V- and J-gene trimming, according to a later analysis, was linked to a missense DCLRE1C variant.

Healthy bone marrow donors supplied every sample. Researchers ran the PCR with 60 Vbeta and 13 Jbeta primers. Data came from immunoSEQ multiplex PCR; TCRdb stores just in-frame clones and leaves some out. The sample has approximately 110,000 clones, and its top ten clones hold around 0.59%. In regard to this clone: Antigen specificity is unknown.

Germline CDR1 reads MNHEY; CDR2 reads SMNVEV (reference sequence). Trimming left V 6 bases short and J 7 bases short, with 22 bases between. The CDR3 has 16 residues. Sequenced sample: PBMCs. The chain joins TRBV27 to TRBJ2-1; maybe TRBD1 (6 bases). The receptor's source is a man in his fifties in good health and CMV-seronegative. This CDR3 reads CASRHSGTMARNEQFF. The CDR3 DNA sequence: TGTGCCAGCAGACACTCCGGGACAATGGCTAGGAATGAGCAGTTCTTC.